These 16 T cell receptor beta chains were all obtained from the same sample, sequenced in a study of CD8+CD57+ T cells in acquired aplastic anemia. Investigators profiled TCR beta VDJ and CDR3 from genomic DNA template. TCRdb reanalysed the reads using MiXCR and keeps one entry per CDR3 protein. The sample yields more than 250,000 distinct CDR3 sequences, approximately 56% seen once. Source material: sorted CD4+, CD8+, or CD8+CD57+ T cells (not recorded which) from PBMCs. Receptors were obtained from a human donor with severe aplastic anemia or a healthy control (not recorded which).

This clonotype was recorded at least ten times. The V and J genes are TRBV30 and TRBJ1-6; a weak D match, TRBD1 (6 bases). The CDR3 sequence is 14 residues long. Germline CDR1 and CDR2: GTSNPN and SVGIG (reference sequence). V lost 2 bases to trimming and J lost 6 bases, with 11 bases between them. Here the CDR3 reads CAWSTTGTNSPLHF. The CDR3 DNA is TGTGCCTGGAGTACGACAGGAACTAATTCACCCCTCCACTTT.

A remark on this clonotype: At one end the junction does not follow the germline gene, possibly because of a read error. The chain couples TRBV7-9 to TRBJ2-7, with a weak D call TRBD1 (5 bases). Germline V gene lookup returns CDR1 SEHNR and CDR2 FQNEAQ (reference sequence). The CDR3 runs 14 residues. CDR3 sequence reads: CASSLAGPPYEQYF. The CDR3 region has the DNA TGCGCCAGCAGCTTGGCAGGGCCCCCCTACGAGCAGTACTTC.

The rearrangement joins TRBV15 to TRBJ2-7; 8 nucleotides line up with TRBD1. CDR1 and CDR2 (germline): LNHNV, YYDKDF (reference sequence). The CDR3 has 16 residues. The trim removed 5 bases at V and 7 bases at J, leaving 16 bases unmatched. CDR3 sequence: CATSPNPGQVGREQYF. Written as DNA, the CDR3 is TGTGCCACCAGCCCCAACCCGGGACAGGTTGGTCGGGAGCAGTACTTC.

CDR3 protein: CATSDATSTDTQYF. CDR3 sequence (DNA): TGTGCCACCAGTGATGCGACTAGCACAGATACGCAGTATTTT. V gene TRBV24-1 combines with J gene TRBJ2-3; no clear D. Germline loops: CDR1 KGHDR, CDR2 SFDVKD. The germline V and J ends were trimmed by 3 bases and 0 bases, with 6 bases remaining between them. The CDR3 is 14 amino acids.

This clonotype has just a few counts. The chain is built from TRBV24-1 and TRBJ2-3; TRBD1 matches 8 bases. Germline V gene lookup returns CDR1 KGHDR and CDR2 SFDVKD. This CDR3 comprises 15 residues. Losses at the gene ends were 5 bases for V and 4 bases for J; bases not matched to a gene: 7. The CDR3 here is CATSVGQGAADTQYF. CDR3 nucleotides: TGTGCCACCAGTGTTGGGCAGGGGGCAGCAGATACGCAGTATTTT.

This clonotype has only one observation. At one boundary the junction diverges from the germline segment, which might be a read error. The chain is built from TRBV4-3 and TRBJ2-1; the D gene is possibly TRBD1 (5 bases). The CDR3 length is 16 residues. Germline CDR1 is LGHNA and CDR2 is YSLEER. The CDR3 DNA reads as TGCGCCAGCAGTCAAGGAAGGACACAAGTCTACAATGAGCAGTTCTTC. Its protein product is CASSQGRTQVYNEQFF.

This clonotype appeared many times. The chain employs TRBV12-3 or TRBV12-4 and TRBJ1-6, with TRBD1 as a possible D gene (5 bases). V lost 6 bases to trimming and J lost 6 bases, with 9 bases between them. The CDR3 runs 13 residues. The CDR3, as DNA: TGTGCCAGCAGGTCAGGGTCTAATTCACCCCTCCACTTT. Residues: CASRSGSNSPLHF.

This clonotype has a handful of counts. The V call is TRBV5-4, the J call TRBJ2-7; 7 nucleotides match TRBD1. The CDR3 has 15 amino acids. From germline, CDR1 is SGHNT and CDR2 YYREEE (reference sequence). With V trimmed by 5 bases and J by 1 base, 9 bases remained unmatched. For the CDR3, the DNA is TGTGCCAGCAGTTTTTCACAGGGGCCATCCTACGAGCAGTACTTC. Amino acids: CASSFSQGPSYEQYF.

The chain uses TRBV10-3 and TRBJ2-5, with 8 nucleotides matching TRBD2. The germline gives CDR1 ENHRY, CDR2 SYGVKD. CDR3 length: 15 residues. The trim removed 0 bases at V and 5 bases at J, leaving 5 bases unmatched. CDR3 nucleotide sequence: TGTGCCATCAGTGAGTCGCGGGGGGCCTCCGAGACCCAGTACTTC. It codes for CAISESRGASETQYF.

V gene TRBV5-1 combines with J gene TRBJ2-7; tentatively, D is TRBD2 (5 bases). The CDR3 consists of 16 residues. Germline lookup yields CDR1 SGHRS and CDR2 YFSETQ. The ends were cut back, 1 base at V and 2 bases at J, with 16 bases in the middle. CDR3 nucleotide sequence: TGCGCCAGCAGCTTGAGGAGTGAGAGGGCAACCTACGAGCAGTACTTC. This sequence encodes CASSLRSERATYEQYF.

The J gene is TRBJ2-3, the V gene TRBV7-9; D remains unclear. V lost 3 bases and J 6 bases, leaving 4 bases between the germline ends. Germline assignment: CDR1 SEHNR and CDR2 FQNEAQ (reference sequence). The CDR3 is 11 amino acids. This chain's CDR3 is CASSFYDTQYF. In DNA, the CDR3 is TGTGCCAGCAGCTTCTACGATACGCAGTATTTT.

This chain joins TRBV7-2 and TRBJ1-5; D might be TRBD1 (5 bases). Germline V lookup: CDR1 SGHTA, CDR2 FQGNSA. The CDR3 has 13 residues. With 11 bases removed from V and 4 bases from J, the gap between germline ends came to 15 bases. CDR3 nucleotide sequence: TGTGCCGGGGGGAAAAGGGTAAATCAGCCCCAGCATTTT. Its translation: CAGGKRVNQPQHF.

This clonotype was counted at least ten times. The gene calls are TRBV7-3 and TRBJ2-2; 11 nucleotides line up with TRBD2. The CDR3 length is 16 residues. V dropped 4 bases and J dropped 2; count of bases not matched to a gene: 3. Germline assignment: CDR1 SGHTA and CDR2 FQGTGA. CDR3 loop: CASSYTSGGNTGELFF. The CDR3 DNA reads TGTGCCAGCAGCTACACTAGCGGGGGTAACACCGGGGAGCTGTTTTTT.

The CDR3 sequence: CSAKKQGGGGDDSPEAFF. CDR3 nucleotide sequence: TGCAGTGCTAAGAAGCAGGGAGGCGGGGGCGATGATAGTCCTGAAGCTTTCTTT. V gene TRBV20-1 combines with J gene TRBJ1-1; D perhaps matches TRBD1 (6 bases). The CDR3 sequence is 18 residues long. Germline V CDR1 and CDR2: DFQATT, SNEGSKA (reference sequence). The ends were cut back, 4 bases at V and 6 bases at J, with 30 bases in the middle.

The chain combines TRBV2 with TRBJ1-5; D gene unclear. V was trimmed by 7 bases and J by 3 bases, leaving 16 bases between them. This CDR3 contains 15 residues. CDR1 SNHLY and CDR2 FYNNEI come from the germline V gene. The CDR3 DNA reads TGTGCCAGCACCCCGGACGGTGGGTACAATCAGCCCCAGCATTTT. This gives the protein CASTPDGGYNQPQHF.

The table lists this clonotype with many counts. The chain uses TRBV9 and TRBJ1-2, with 11 bases fitting TRBD1. Germline lookup yields CDR1 SGDLS and CDR2 YYNGEE. The CDR3 is made up of 19 amino acids. J lost 5 bases, V lost 0 bases, and 15 bases had no gene match. The CDR3 coding sequence is TGTGCCAGCAGCGTAGGAGACAGTGGGGACAGGGGGGTCGATTATGGCTACACCTTC. Protein sequence: CASSVGDSGDRGVDYGYTF.